Below are 15 T cell receptor beta chains sequenced from a single sample in a study of early T cells in non-severe SARS-CoV-2 infection. A single record per CDR3 protein comes from TCRdb applying MiXCR to the 5' RACE reads. Here the sample spans tens of thousands of distinct CDR3 sequences, around 9% being singletons. Sequencing input: whole blood. The source is an adult who was a healthcare worker with PCR-confirmed SARS-CoV-2 infection or an uninfected control (not recorded which).

The sample holds many counts of this clonotype. The chain recombines TRBV6-6 with TRBJ2-3; 7 bases are a match to TRBD2. V lost 5 bases, J lost 5 bases, and 7 bases stayed unmatched. This CDR3 has 14 amino acids. Germline V CDR1 and CDR2: MNHNY, SVGAGI (reference sequence). CDR3 DNA: TGTGCCAGCAGTAATAGCGGGCCGGAAGATACGCAGTATTTT. Protein: CASSNSGPEDTQYF.

The sample holds a few counts of this clonotype. The gene calls are TRBV7-9 and TRBJ1-5; D is perhaps TRBD1 (5 bases). Germline CDR1 reads SEHNR; CDR2 reads FQNEAQ (reference sequence). V lost 1 base and J lost 6, with 13 bases in between. The CDR3 extends over 15 amino acids. In nucleotides, the CDR3 is TGTGCCAGCAGCTTAGGAGGGGCGCGAGGTCAGCCCCAGCATTTT. Its translation is CASSLGGARGQPQHF.

This clonotype was counted many times. In DNA form, the CDR3 reads TGTGCCAGCAGTTACTCGACACAGGGGAACTACGAGCAGTACTTC. Its protein is CASSYSTQGNYEQYF. V usage is TRBV6-5 and J usage is TRBJ2-7; 7 bases fit TRBD1. Losses at the gene ends were 0 bases for V and 3 bases for J; bases not matched to a gene: 5. Germline V gives CDR1 MNHEY, CDR2 SVGAGI. The CDR3 loop spans 15 amino acids.

Turning to this clonotype: A read error may be the cause here, since a much bigger clone is one base away. This CDR3 reads CASALGAGFNELYF. CDR3 DNA: TGTGCCAGCGCGCTGGGAGCGGGATTCAACGAGCTGTACTTC. This sequence joins TRBV9 and TRBJ2-7; 7 bases agree with TRBD2. CDR1 is SGDLS and CDR2 is YYNGEE in the germline V gene. The CDR3 spans 14 residues.

This clonotype was seen repeatedly, ten times or more. The rearrangement joins TRBV28 to TRBJ2-5, with 11 bases aligning to TRBD1. CDR3 length: 14 residues. Germline V lookup: CDR1 MDHEN, CDR2 SYDVKM. V lost 5 bases and J lost 4; bases outside the gene matches: 3. CDR3 nucleotides: TGTGCCAGCAGTCGGACAGGGGGCGCAGAGACCCAGTACTTC. It is translated as CASSRTGGAETQYF.

This clonotype has only a few counts. V is TRBV5-5 and J is TRBJ2-5; D gene ambiguous. The CDR3 sequence is 15 residues long. V was clipped by 4 bases and J by 5 bases, with 18 bases between them. CDR1 is SGHKS and CDR2 is YYEKEE in the germline V gene (reference sequence). CDR3 residues: CASSPFQDRVETQYF. The CDR3 DNA is TGTGCCAGCAGCCCGTTTCAGGACCGGGTCGAGACCCAGTACTTC.

This clonotype has at least ten counts. The chain uses TRBV7-9 and TRBJ2-6; no firm D call. Germline CDR1 and CDR2: SEHNR and FQNEAQ (reference sequence). The CDR3 is made up of 16 amino acids. V was clipped by 3 bases and J by 0 bases, with 9 bases between them. Here the CDR3 reads CASSFGWPSGANVLTF. The CDR3 nucleotides read TGTGCCAGCAGCTTCGGGTGGCCCTCTGGGGCCAACGTCCTGACTTTC. The variable domain in full, completed from reference TRBV7-9 and TRBJ2-6, reads DTGVSQNPRHKITKRGQNVTFRCDPISEHNRLYWYRQTLGQGPEFLTYFQNEAQLEKSRLLSDRFSAERPKGSFSTLEIQRTEQGDSAMYLCASSFGWPSGANVLTFGAGSRLTVL.

This clonotype was found a few times. V is TRBV6-2 or TRBV6-3 and J is TRBJ1-4; D uncertain. Per the germline V gene, CDR1 is MNHEY and CDR2 is SVGEGT. V dropped 0 bases and J dropped 10 bases, with 6 bases sitting between them. The CDR3 has 12 residues. CDR3 bases: TGTGCCAGCAGTTACTCGGCGGGAAAACTGTTTTTT. Translating gives CASSYSAGKLFF.

This clonotype was observed a handful of times. The chain couples TRBV11-3 to TRBJ2-7, with TRBD1 matching over 12 bases. The CDR3 sequence is 18 residues long. Germline lookup yields CDR1 SGHNT and CDR2 YENEEA. The V gene end was trimmed by 2 bases and the J gene end by 2 bases; junction bases not matched to a gene: 10. CDR3 DNA: TGTGCCAGCAGCTTATTCGGGGACAGGGGGCCTCGTACCTACGAGCAGTACTTC. It translates to CASSLFGDRGPRTYEQYF.

This clonotype was seen only a few times. This sequence joins TRBV13 and TRBJ2-1; 7 bases match TRBD1. Trimming removed 3 bases from V and 8 bases from J; junction bases left unmatched: 4. Germline V gene data show CDR1 as PRHDT and CDR2 as FYEKMQ (reference sequence). The CDR3 runs 13 residues. The CDR3 coding sequence is TGTGCCAGCAGCTTTGGGACAGATGATGAGCAGTTCTTC. Its protein product is CASSFGTDDEQFF.

This clonotype was detected ten times or more. The chain employs TRBV7-2 and TRBJ2-7; no clear D. Trimming took 1 base from V and 3 from J, leaving 13 bases between them. CDR3 length: 15 amino acids. Germline values: CDR1 SGHTA, CDR2 FQGNSA. The CDR3 nucleotides read TGTGCCAGCAGCTTAGTCCAGACAATAAACTACGAGCAGTACTTC. Translating gives CASSLVQTINYEQYF.

The gene calls are TRBV28 and TRBJ1-5; D is uncertain. The germline V and J ends were trimmed by 7 bases and 2 bases, with 6 bases remaining between them. Germline loops: CDR1 MDHEN, CDR2 SYDVKM. CDR3 size: 12 residues. CDR3 DNA: TGTGCCAGCAACTCGGGCAATCAGCCCCAGCATTTT. Residues: CASNSGNQPQHF.

This chain connects TRBV3-1 to TRBJ1-1; D is unclear. The CDR3 is 13 amino acids. Trimming took off 4 bases at V and 1 base at J, with 7 bases between the two ends. Germline values: CDR1 LGHDT, CDR2 YNNKEL (reference sequence). The CDR3 DNA is TGTGCCAGCAGCCGTCTAGGGAACACTGAAGCTTTCTTT. It codes for CASSRLGNTEAFF.

At least ten counts were recorded for this clonotype. The chain has TRBV4-3 and TRBJ1-5; D gene unclear. The CDR3 is made up of 13 amino acids. V was shortened by 3 bases and J by 5 bases, with 8 bases between the two germline ends. The germline V gene has CDR1 LGHNA and CDR2 YSLEER. CDR3 in DNA: TGCGCCAGCAGCCATGTCGGGGATCAGCCCCAGCATTTT. Translation gives CASSHVGDQPQHF.

Points on this clonotype: Being one base from a much bigger clone, this may be a read error. V usage is TRBV28 and J usage is TRBJ1-5, with D possibly matching TRBD1 (5 bases). The germline V gene encodes CDR1 MDHEN and CDR2 SYDVKM. The CDR3 runs 14 residues. With 2 bases removed from V and 11 bases from J, the gap between germline ends came to 16 bases. CDR3 amino acids: CASSLKGPGQSQHF. Written as DNA, the CDR3 is TGTGCCAGCAGTTTAAAGGGGCCTGGGCAGTCCCAGCATTTT.